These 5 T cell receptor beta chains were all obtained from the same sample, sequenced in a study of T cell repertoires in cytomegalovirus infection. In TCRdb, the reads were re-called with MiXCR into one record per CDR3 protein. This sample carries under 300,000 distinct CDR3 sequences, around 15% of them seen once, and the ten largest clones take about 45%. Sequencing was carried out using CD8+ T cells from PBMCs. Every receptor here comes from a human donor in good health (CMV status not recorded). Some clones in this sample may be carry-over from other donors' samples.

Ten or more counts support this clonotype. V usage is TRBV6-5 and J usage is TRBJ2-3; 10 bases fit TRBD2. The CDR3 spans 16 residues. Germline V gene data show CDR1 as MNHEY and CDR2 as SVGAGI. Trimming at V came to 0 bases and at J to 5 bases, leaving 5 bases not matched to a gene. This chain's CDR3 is CASSYSTLAGQDTQYF. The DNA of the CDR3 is TGTGCCAGCAGTTACTCGACACTAGCGGGGCAAGATACGCAGTATTTT.

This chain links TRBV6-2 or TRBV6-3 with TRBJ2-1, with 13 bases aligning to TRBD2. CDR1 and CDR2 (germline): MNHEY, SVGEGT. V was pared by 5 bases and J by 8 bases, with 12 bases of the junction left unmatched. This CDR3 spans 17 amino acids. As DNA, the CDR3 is TGTGCCAGCAGTGCGACTAGCGGGGGGCCCCTCGGCGATGAGCAGTTCTTC. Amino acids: CASSATSGGPLGDEQFF.

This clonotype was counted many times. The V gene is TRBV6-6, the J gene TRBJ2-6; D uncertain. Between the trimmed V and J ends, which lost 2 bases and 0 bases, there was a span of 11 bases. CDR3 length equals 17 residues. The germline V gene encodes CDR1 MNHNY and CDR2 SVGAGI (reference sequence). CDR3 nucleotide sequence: TGTGCCAGCAGTTACCCCGGCATCAGCTCTGGGGCCAACGTCCTGACTTTC. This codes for CASSYPGISSGANVLTF.

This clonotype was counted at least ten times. The CDR3 region has the DNA TGCGCCAGCAGCCACCTCAGGACAGGCGGCTTAGAGCAGTTCTTC. Protein: CASSHLRTGGLEQFF. This chain joins TRBV4-3 and TRBJ2-1, with TRBD1 matching over 7 bases. This CDR3 has 15 residues. V lost 3 bases and J lost 10; bases outside the gene matches: 12. The germline CDR1 and CDR2 sequences are LGHNA and YSLEER.

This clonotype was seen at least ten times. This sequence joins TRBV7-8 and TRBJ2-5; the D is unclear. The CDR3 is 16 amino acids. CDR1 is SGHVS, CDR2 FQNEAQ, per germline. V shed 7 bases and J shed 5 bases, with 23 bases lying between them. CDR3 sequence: CASTFSSGITQETQYF. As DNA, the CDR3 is TGTGCCAGCACCTTTAGCTCCGGAATTACCCAGGAGACCCAGTACTTC. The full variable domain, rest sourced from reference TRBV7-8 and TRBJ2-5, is GAGVSQSPRYKVAKRGQDVALRCDPISGHVSLFWYQQALGQGPEFLTYFQNEAQLDKSGLPSDRFFAERPEGSVSTLKIQRTQQEDSAVYLCASTFSSGITQETQYFGPGTRLLVL.